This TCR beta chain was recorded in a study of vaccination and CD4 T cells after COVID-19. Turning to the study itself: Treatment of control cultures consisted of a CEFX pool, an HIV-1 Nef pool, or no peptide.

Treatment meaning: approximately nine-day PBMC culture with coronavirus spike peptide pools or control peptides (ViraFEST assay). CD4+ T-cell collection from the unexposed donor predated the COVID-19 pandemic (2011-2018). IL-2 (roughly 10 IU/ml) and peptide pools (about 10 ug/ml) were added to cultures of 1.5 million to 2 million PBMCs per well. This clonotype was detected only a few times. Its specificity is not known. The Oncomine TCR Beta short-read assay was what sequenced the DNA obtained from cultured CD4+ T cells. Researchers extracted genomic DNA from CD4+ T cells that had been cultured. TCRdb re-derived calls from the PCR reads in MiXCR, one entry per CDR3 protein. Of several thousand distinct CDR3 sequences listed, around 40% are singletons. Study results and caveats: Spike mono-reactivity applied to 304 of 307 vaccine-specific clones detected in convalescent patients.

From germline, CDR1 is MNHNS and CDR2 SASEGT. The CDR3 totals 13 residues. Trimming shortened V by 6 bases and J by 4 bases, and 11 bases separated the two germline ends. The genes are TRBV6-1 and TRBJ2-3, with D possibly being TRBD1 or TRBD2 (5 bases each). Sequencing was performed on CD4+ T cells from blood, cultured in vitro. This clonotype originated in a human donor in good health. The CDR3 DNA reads TGTGCCAGCAGGAATGAGGGGCCAGATACGCAGTATTTT. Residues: CASRNEGPDTQYF.